This TCR beta chain was captured in a study of identical twins. Germline V CDR1 and CDR2: SGHRS, YFSETQ. The CDR3 totals 14 residues. V dropped 4 bases and J dropped 3; count of bases not matched to a gene: 6. This clonotype was counted ten times or more. MiXCR, applied by TCRdb to the 5' RACE reads, yields one record per CDR3 protein. The table includes about 730,000 distinct CDR3 sequences, less than 25% detected once. Another study also made use of these data, one on T cells expressing NK-cell markers. From that study: Whether expanded NKG2C+ T cell clones were HCMV specific stayed uncertain.

V is TRBV5-1 and J is TRBJ2-7; 8 bases are a match to TRBD1. The sequenced sample consisted of PBMCs. The source of this sequence is a woman aged 18 to 35 in good health. Here the CDR3 reads CASSPGTGLYEQYF. The CDR3 DNA is TGCGCCAGCAGCCCCGGGACAGGTCTCTACGAGCAGTACTTC. Together with reference TRBV5-1 and TRBJ2-7, the CDR3 gives the full variable domain: KAGVTQTPRYLIKTRGQQVTLSCSPISGHRSVSWYQQTPGQGLQFLFEYFSETQRNKGNFPGRFSGRQFSNSRSEMNVSTLELGDSALYLCASSPGTGLYEQYFGPGTRLTVT.